The 24 T cell receptor beta chains reported below all come from one sample, sequenced in a study of radiation and T cells in renal cell carcinoma. Time point: blood 2 weeks post-SBRT. Treatment denoted: 15 Gy SBRT to primary tumor, nephrectomy 4 weeks later. Only in-frame clones appear in the TCRdb table, and some are missing; sequencing was by immunoSEQ multiplex PCR. The sample lists some 120,000 clones, more than 75% occurring once. The source material was blood, sampled from a patient whose treatment included radiotherapy and nephrectomy. Receptor source: a woman in her 70s with renal cell carcinoma.

This chain joins TRBV5-4 and TRBJ1-1; perhaps TRBD1 as D (5 bases). Germline CDR1 reads SGHNT; CDR2 reads YYREEE (reference sequence). CDR3 size: 13 residues. The ends were cut back, 5 bases at V and 0 bases at J, with 8 bases in the middle. CDR3 amino acids: CASSSGLNTEAFF. The CDR3, as DNA: TGTGCCAGCAGTTCGGGACTGAACACTGAAGCTTTCTTT.

In its sample, this clone was seen once. The rearrangement joins TRBV15 to TRBJ2-4, with D possibly matching TRBD2 (5 bases). V was pared by 1 base and J by 1 base, with 11 bases between. Looked up from germline, CDR1 is LNHNV and CDR2 is YYDKDF (reference sequence). The CDR3 runs 16 residues. CDR3 DNA: TGTGCCACCAGCAGAGGGGAGATTGGGGCCAAAAACATTCAGTACTTC. Translating gives CATSRGEIGAKNIQYF.

This chain uses TRBV6-1 with TRBJ2-7, with D possibly matching TRBD1 (6 bases). The CDR3 has 17 amino acids. Trimming removed 4 bases from V and 2 bases from J, with 21 bases in between. CDR1 is MNHNS, CDR2 SASEGT, per germline. DNA of the CDR3: TGTGCCAGCAGTGGGTTCCATATACAGGGATTCCCCTACGAGCAGTACTTC. Translating gives CASSGFHIQGFPYEQYF.

The chain is built from TRBV7-9 and TRBJ1-3, with D unresolved. The CDR3 contains 15 residues. V was pared by 1 base and J by 0 bases, with 7 bases between. Germline values: CDR1 SEHNR, CDR2 FQNEAQ (reference sequence). The CDR3 is CASSLEGFSGNTIYF. CDR3 nucleotide sequence: TGTGCCAGCAGCTTAGAAGGGTTCTCTGGAAACACCATATATTTT.

J is TRBJ2-3 and V is TRBV5-1; D possibly matches TRBD1 or TRBD2 (5 bases each). This CDR3 spans 14 amino acids. Germline CDR1 and CDR2: SGHRS and YFSETQ. V lost 1 base to trimming and J lost 2 bases, with 8 bases between them. CDR3 DNA sequence: TGCGCCAGCAGCTTGCCGGGGCCCACAGATACGCAGTATTTT. Protein sequence: CASSLPGPTDTQYF.

V usage is TRBV7-3 and J usage is TRBJ2-3; D remains unclear. This CDR3 has 12 amino acids. Germline CDR1 reads SGHTA; CDR2 reads FQGTGA. Trimming removed 4 bases from V and 8 bases from J, with 10 bases in between. CDR3 sequence (DNA): TGTGCCAGCAGCTCCTCAGTGGGTACGCAGTATTTT. Residues: CASSSSVGTQYF.

V usage is TRBV5-1 and J usage is TRBJ2-3, with 9 bases identical to TRBD2. The germline gives CDR1 SGHRS, CDR2 YFSETQ. The V and J ends lost 0 bases and 4 bases, in that order; junction bases with no gene match: 6. This CDR3 has 16 amino acids. CDR3 bases: TGCGCCAGCAGCTTGGAAGGTAGCGGGGGACCAGATACGCAGTATTTT. Protein product: CASSLEGSGGPDTQYF.

V and J are TRBV11-1 and TRBJ1-4, with D perhaps matching TRBD1 (5 bases). Germline loops: CDR1 SGHAT, CDR2 FQDESV (reference sequence). The CDR3 runs to 13 residues. The ends were cut back, 4 bases at V and 5 bases at J, with 8 bases in the middle. The CDR3 region has the DNA TGTGCCAGCAGCTCCGACAGAAATGAAAAACTGTTTTTT. This gives the protein CASSSDRNEKLFF.

The chain uses TRBV6-5 and TRBJ2-5; no clear D. Trimming cost V 2 bases and J 3 bases, with 10 bases left between them. CDR1 and CDR2 (germline): MNHEY, SVGAGI. CDR3 size: 14 residues. CDR3 coding DNA: TGTGCCAGCAGTTACAGCACCCCCGAAGAGACCCAGTACTTC. Protein sequence: CASSYSTPEETQYF.

The chain employs TRBV9 and TRBJ2-3; 8 positions agree with TRBD2. Germline V gives CDR1 SGDLS, CDR2 YYNGEE. The CDR3 extends over 15 amino acids. V shed 0 bases and J 4 bases; nucleotides not matched to a gene: 4. This CDR3 reads CASSVGGSGADTQYF. The DNA of the CDR3 is TGTGCCAGCAGCGTAGGGGGTAGCGGGGCAGATACGCAGTATTTT.

This chain connects TRBV27 to TRBJ2-3; a weak D match, TRBD2 (6 bases). Germline V lookup: CDR1 MNHEY, CDR2 SMNVEV (reference sequence). The CDR3 is 17 residues long. V lost 3 bases, J lost 7 bases, and 23 bases lay in between. The DNA for the CDR3 is TGTGCCAGCAGTTTCGGGGCGGGGTCCGATGGAGGGAATACGCAGTATTTT. This translates into CASSFGAGSDGGNTQYF.

The chain uses TRBV7-8 and TRBJ2-5; TRBD1 might be the D (6 bases). Germline assignment: CDR1 SGHVS and CDR2 FQNEAQ. Between the trimmed V and J ends, which lost 8 bases and 5 bases, there was a span of 15 bases. This CDR3 is built from 13 residues. As DNA, the CDR3 is TGTGCCAGCGCGGCAGGGGCGCAGGAGACCCAGTACTTC. Its translation is CASAAGAQETQYF.

J is TRBJ1-6 and V is TRBV6-5; D may be TRBD1 (5 bases). Trimming stripped 3 bases from V and 7 bases from J, with 16 bases between. The CDR3 contains 16 residues. In germline, CDR1 is MNHEY, CDR2 SVGAGI. The CDR3 region has the DNA TGTGCCAGCAGTTATGGGGCGGGACCGATGAATTCACCCCTCCACTTT. Amino acids: CASSYGAGPMNSPLHF.

This clone was detected once. The J gene is TRBJ2-2, the V gene TRBV30; D perhaps matches TRBD1 (6 bases). Germline values: CDR1 GTSNPN, CDR2 SVGIG (reference sequence). V was shortened by 4 bases and J by 4 bases, with 16 bases between the two germline ends. The CDR3 runs 15 residues. CDR3 nucleotides: TGTGCCTGGATGGGCAGGGGATTTGGCACCGGGGAGCTGTTTTTT. It is translated as CAWMGRGFGTGELFF. Full variable domain (rest looked up from reference TRBV30 and TRBJ2-2): SQTIHQWPATLVQPVGSPLSLECTVEGTSNPNLYWYRQAAGRGLQLLFYSVGIGQISSEVPQNLSASRPQDRQFILSSKKLLLSDSGFYLCAWMGRGFGTGELFFGEGSRLTVL.

This chain links TRBV9 with TRBJ2-3, with TRBD2 identical over 9 bases. Looked up from germline, CDR1 is SGDLS and CDR2 is YYNGEE. CDR3 size: 16 residues. The J segment lost 6 bases and the V segment lost 2 bases, leaving 10 bases of the junction unmatched. The CDR3 DNA reads TGTGCCAGCAGCGTTTCTAGCGGGGCTCTCTGGGATACGCAGTATTTT. Translated: CASSVSSGALWDTQYF.

As concerns this clone: Other DNA sequences of this sample code for an identical CDR3. This chain connects TRBV11-3 to TRBJ1-1, with D tentatively TRBD1 (6 bases). Germline V gene sequence: CDR1 SGHNT, CDR2 YENEEA. V was shortened by 5 bases and J by 8 bases, with 21 bases between the two germline ends. The CDR3 is made up of 15 amino acids. CDR3 sequence (DNA): TGTGCCAGCAGCCCTGGGTCTAGGGGGGGGACCGAAGCTTTCTTT. It codes for CASSPGSRGGTEAFF. Variable domain in full (rest from reference TRBV11-3 and TRBJ1-1): EAGVVQSPRYKIIEKKQPVAFWCNPISGHNTLYWYLQNLGQGPELLIRYENEEAVDDSQLPKDRFSAERLKGVDSTLKIQPAELGDSAVYLCASSPGSRGGTEAFFGQGTRLTVV.

About this clone: At one of its ends the junction is not consistent with the germline gene, which may arise from a read error. This sequence joins TRBV7-7 and TRBJ2-2; a weak D match, TRBD2 (5 bases). CDR1 SSHAT and CDR2 FNYEAQ come from the germline V gene (reference sequence). This CDR3 region has 14 residues. CDR3 DNA: TGTGCTAGCAGCTTATCTCCGGGGACCGGGGAGCTGTTTTTT. Translating it yields CASSLSPGTGELFF.

The chain uses TRBV7-2 and TRBJ2-1; 10 bases are shared with TRBD2. After removal of 10 bases from V and 6 bases from J, the junction contained 6 bases not matched to a gene. The CDR3 has 13 amino acids. The germline gives CDR1 SGHTA, CDR2 FQGNSA. In nucleotides, the CDR3 is TGTGCCACCGAGCGGGGGGGCCGCAATGAGCAGTTCTTC. Protein sequence: CATERGGRNEQFF.

This chain uses TRBV4-3 with TRBJ1-5; 7 nucleotides align to TRBD1. CDR3 size: 15 residues. The V gene's germline CDR1 is LGHNA and CDR2 YSLEER. J was trimmed by 2 bases and V by 4 bases; bases with no gene match: 5. CDR3 amino acids: CASSRTGDGNQPQHF. The CDR3 DNA sequence: TGCGCCAGCAGCCGAACAGGGGATGGCAATCAGCCCCAGCATTTT.

The CDR3 region is CATSRGAGTGTNEKLFF. The CDR3 DNA is TGTGCCACCAGCAGAGGAGCCGGGACAGGCACTAATGAAAAACTGTTTTTT. The V call is TRBV15, the J call TRBJ1-4; 8 bases line up with TRBD1. Germline loops: CDR1 LNHNV, CDR2 YYDKDF (reference sequence). V shed 1 base and J 2 bases; nucleotides not matched to a gene: 6. The CDR3 is made up of 17 amino acids. The full variable domain, in which reference TRBV15 and TRBJ1-4 provide the parts outside the CDR3, is DAMVIQNPRYQVTQFGKPVTLSCSQTLNHNVMYWYQQKSSQAPKLLFHYYDKDFNNEADTPDNFQSRRPNTSFCFLDIRSPGLGDTAMYLCATSRGAGTGTNEKLFFGSGTQLSVL.

This chain links TRBV10-3 with TRBJ2-5; D perhaps matches TRBD1 (5 bases). Germline V lookup: CDR1 ENHRY, CDR2 SYGVKD. The CDR3 is made up of 13 amino acids. V lost 6 bases and J 5 bases, leaving 13 bases between the germline ends. The CDR3: CAIRPPKGETQYF. As DNA, the CDR3 is TGTGCCATCAGACCTCCCAAGGGGGAGACCCAGTACTTC.

This chain connects TRBV9 to TRBJ2-1, with D maybe TRBD2 (6 bases). The germline CDR1 and CDR2 sequences are SGDLS and YYNGEE. The germline V and J ends were trimmed by 0 bases and 1 base, with 11 bases remaining between them. The CDR3 totals 16 residues. CDR3 coding DNA: TGTGCCAGCAGCGTAGTTACGGGGGTGTCCTACAATGAGCAGTTCTTC. Its translation is CASSVVTGVSYNEQFF.

J is TRBJ1-1 and V is TRBV5-4; D ambiguous. In germline, CDR1 is SGHNT, CDR2 YYREEE (reference sequence). The CDR3 spans 14 residues. Trimming removed 4 bases at V and 1 base at J, with 11 bases between. Here the CDR3 reads CASSMARANTEAFF. The CDR3 DNA is TGTGCCAGCAGCATGGCGAGGGCGAACACTGAAGCTTTCTTT. Based on the CDR3 plus reference TRBV5-4 and TRBJ1-1, the full variable domain is ETGVTQSPTHLIKTRGQQVTLRCSSQSGHNTVSWYQQALGQGPQFIFQYYREEENGRGNFPPRFSGLQFPNYSSELNVNALELDDSALYLCASSMARANTEAFFGQGTRLTVV.

V and J are TRBV7-8 and TRBJ2-3, with 14 bases fitting TRBD2. With 6 bases clipped from V and 1 base from J, the junction kept 9 bases outside the gene matches. This CDR3 comprises 18 residues. Per germline, CDR1 SGHVS and CDR2 FQNEAQ. The CDR3 coding sequence is TGTGCCAGCAGACTGACTAGCGGGGGGGTAAGGGGCACAGATACGCAGTATTTT. Translating it yields CASRLTSGGVRGTDTQYF.